The 16 T cell receptor beta chains below all came from one sample that was sequenced in a study of blood T cell repertoires in COVID-19. TCRdb keeps only in-frame clones here, not all; method: immunoSEQ multiplex PCR. The sample contains just over 150,000 clones, more than 80% of which appear only once. The specimen was peripheral blood. Receptors were obtained from a woman aged 40 to 50 with acute or convalescent COVID-19.

The chain links TRBV18 to TRBJ1-2, with D possibly matching TRBD1 (5 bases). CDR3 size: 15 residues. The germline V and J ends were trimmed by 3 bases and 6 bases, with 17 bases remaining between them. Germline loops: CDR1 KGHSH, CDR2 LQKENI. The CDR3 sequence: CASSPSPQGPHGYTF. CDR3 DNA: TGTGCCAGCTCACCGTCACCGCAGGGCCCACATGGCTACACCTTC.

The CDR3 sequence: CASSEGRQGATSTDTQYF. The CDR3 DNA is TGTGCCAGCAGTGAAGGGAGACAGGGGGCAACTAGCACAGATACGCAGTATTTT. V is TRBV2 and J is TRBJ2-3; 10 bases match TRBD1. Germline CDR1 is SNHLY and CDR2 is FYNNEI. The length of the CDR3 is 18 residues. V was clipped by 1 base and J by 0 bases; unmatched bases: 7.

J is TRBJ2-3 and V is TRBV10-3; 7 positions agree with TRBD1. Germline V gives CDR1 ENHRY, CDR2 SYGVKD. J was trimmed by 2 bases and V by 4 bases; bases with no gene match: 3. This CDR3 spans 14 amino acids. The DNA for the CDR3 is TGTGCCATCAGTGGGGGACAGTACACAGATACGCAGTATTTT. Amino acid sequence: CAISGGQYTDTQYF.

The CDR3 bases are TGCGCCAGCAGCCTCCGGGACTTAAATCAGCCCCAGCATTTT. Encoded protein: CASSLRDLNQPQHF. The J gene is TRBJ1-5, the V gene TRBV10-1; D is perhaps TRBD1 (5 bases). Trimming cost V 6 bases and J 4 bases, with 13 bases left between them. Germline CDR1 and CDR2: WNHNN and SYGVQD (reference sequence). The CDR3 runs to 14 residues.

The genes are TRBV2 and TRBJ1-5, with D hard to call. In germline, CDR1 is SNHLY, CDR2 FYNNEI. The CDR3 is 15 amino acids. Trimming removed 2 bases at V and 1 base at J, with 9 bases between. CDR3 protein: CASSEFKRSNQPQHF. The DNA for the CDR3 is TGTGCCAGCAGTGAATTCAAGAGGAGCAATCAGCCCCAGCATTTT.

The J gene is TRBJ1-1, the V gene TRBV20-1; D may be TRBD1 (5 bases). The CDR3 is 14 residues long. CDR1 and CDR2 (germline): DFQATT, SNEGSKA (reference sequence). The V end lost 3 bases, the J end lost 0 bases, and 11 bases lay between the germline ends. CDR3 nucleotide sequence: TGCAGTGCTAGTCGGGGGGGTATGAACACTGAAGCTTTCTTT. It specifies CSASRGGMNTEAFF.

This clone was seen just once. J is TRBJ2-1 and V is TRBV19; 9 nucleotides align to TRBD1. Trimming at V came to 5 bases and at J to 8 bases, leaving 13 bases not matched to a gene. CDR3 length equals 16 residues. The germline V gene encodes CDR1 LNHDA and CDR2 SQIVND (reference sequence). The CDR3 protein is CASSEGTGKRGDEQFF. CDR3 in DNA: TGTGCCAGTAGTGAGGGGACAGGGAAAAGGGGCGATGAGCAGTTCTTC.

This clone was picked up a small number of times. The chain carries TRBV28 and TRBJ1-2, with D possibly TRBD1 on 6 matching bases. The germline V and J ends were trimmed by 2 bases and 8 bases, with 21 bases remaining between them. CDR1 is MDHEN and CDR2 is SYDVKM in the germline V gene. This CDR3 is built from 16 residues. The chain's CDR3 is CASSLEPTGHAWGYTF. DNA for the CDR3: TGTGCCAGCAGTTTAGAACCAACAGGGCATGCTTGGGGCTACACCTTC.

This chain connects TRBV3-1 (or the pseudogene TRBV3-2) to TRBJ2-5, with 12 bases aligning to TRBD2. The CDR3 loop spans 16 amino acids. Germline V lookup: CDR1 LGHDT, CDR2 YNNKEL (reference sequence). Trimming took 1 base from V and 10 from J; bases not matched to a gene: 10. This chain's CDR3 is CASSQVATSGGSLQYF. The CDR3 coding sequence is TGTGCCAGCAGCCAAGTTGCCACTAGCGGGGGGTCGCTCCAGTACTTC.

This clone was detected only a few times. The V and J genes are TRBV4-1 and TRBJ1-1; 11 bases match TRBD1. The CDR3 sequence is 16 residues long. Germline CDR1 is MGHRA and CDR2 is YSYEKL. The ends lost 6 bases at V and 4 bases at J; junction bases unmatched: 10. CDR3 loop: CASSWTGGRSFTEAFF. The CDR3 DNA reads TGCGCCAGCAGTTGGACAGGGGGCCGGTCTTTCACTGAAGCTTTCTTT.

This chain links TRBV30 with TRBJ2-1; 9 bases fit TRBD2. The V segment lost 2 bases and the J segment 6 bases; nucleotides outside the gene matches: 5. Germline values: CDR1 GTSNPN, CDR2 SVGIG (reference sequence). The CDR3 is 14 residues long. The CDR3 region is CAWSRSGRINEQFF. The CDR3 nucleotides read TGTGCCTGGAGTCGAAGCGGGAGGATCAATGAGCAGTTCTTC.

The rearrangement joins TRBV18 to TRBJ1-3, with D tentatively TRBD1 (5 bases). The V end was cut by 0 bases, the J end by 3 bases, with 12 bases between. CDR1 and CDR2 (germline): KGHSH, LQKENI. The CDR3 totals 16 residues. The CDR3 bases are TGTGCCAGCTCACCACCTTCAGGGACTGGTGGAAACACCATATATTTT. It encodes CASSPPSGTGGNTIYF.

This clone was seen just once. The CDR3 loop is CASSPRDYGYTF. Written as DNA, the CDR3 is TGTGCCAGCAGTCCACGGGATTATGGCTACACCTTC. The chain combines TRBV28 with TRBJ1-2; D unclear. Between the trimmed V and J ends, which lost 5 bases and 5 bases, there was a span of 9 bases. Germline CDR1 reads MDHEN; CDR2 reads SYDVKM. The CDR3 length is 12 residues.

This clone came up once. The V call is TRBV10-3, the J call TRBJ1-6; 9 nucleotides align to TRBD1. The V segment lost 6 bases and the J segment 6 bases; nucleotides outside the gene matches: 0. This CDR3 contains 13 residues. The germline CDR1 and CDR2 sequences are ENHRY and SYGVKD. This CDR3 reads CAIRDRGNSPLHF. The CDR3 nucleotides read TGTGCCATCAGGGACAGGGGTAATTCACCCCTCCACTTT.

This clone was seen a single time. CDR3: CASSLVEFGVTDIQYF. For the CDR3, the DNA is TGTGCCAGCAGCTTAGTTGAGTTCGGGGTAACGGACATTCAGTACTTC. The chain employs TRBV5-6 and TRBJ2-4; possible D gene TRBD2, 5 bases. Germline values: CDR1 SGHDT, CDR2 YYEEEE. Deletions cut 2 bases from V and 8 bases from J, with 20 bases between. This CDR3 is built from 16 residues.

This chain joins TRBV28 and TRBJ2-2; TRBD1 is a possible D gene (5 bases). Germline-derived CDR1 and CDR2 are MDHEN and SYDVKM. CDR3 size: 13 residues. With 6 bases removed from V and 1 base from J, the gap between germline ends came to 6 bases. The CDR3 DNA follows: TGTGCCAGCAGAGGACAGAACACCGGGGAGCTGTTTTTT. Protein product: CASRGQNTGELFF.